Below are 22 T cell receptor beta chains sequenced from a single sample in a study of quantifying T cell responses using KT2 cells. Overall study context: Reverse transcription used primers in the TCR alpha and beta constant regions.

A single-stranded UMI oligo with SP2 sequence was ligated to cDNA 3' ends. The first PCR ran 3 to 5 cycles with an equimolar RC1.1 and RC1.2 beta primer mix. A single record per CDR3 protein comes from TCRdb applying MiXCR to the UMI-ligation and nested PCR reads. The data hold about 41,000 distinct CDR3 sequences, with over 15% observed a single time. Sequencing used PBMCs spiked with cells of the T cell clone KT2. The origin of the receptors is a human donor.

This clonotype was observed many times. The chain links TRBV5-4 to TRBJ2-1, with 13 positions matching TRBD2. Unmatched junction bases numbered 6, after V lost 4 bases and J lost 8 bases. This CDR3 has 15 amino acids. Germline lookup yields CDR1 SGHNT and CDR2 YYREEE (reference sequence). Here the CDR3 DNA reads TGTGCCAGCAGCCAGACTAGCGGGGGGAGAGATGAGCAGTTCTTC. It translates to CASSQTSGGRDEQFF. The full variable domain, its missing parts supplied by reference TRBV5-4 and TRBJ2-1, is ETGVTQSPTHLIKTRGQQVTLRCSSQSGHNTVSWYQQALGQGPQFIFQYYREEENGRGNFPPRFSGLQFPNYSSELNVNALELDDSALYLCASSQTSGGRDEQFFGPGTRLTVL.

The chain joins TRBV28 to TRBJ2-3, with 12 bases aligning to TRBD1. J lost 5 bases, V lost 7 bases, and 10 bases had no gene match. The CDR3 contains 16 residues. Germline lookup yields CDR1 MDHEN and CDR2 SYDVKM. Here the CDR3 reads CASNEAGTGGEDTQYF. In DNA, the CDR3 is TGTGCCAGCAACGAGGCGGGGACAGGGGGCGAAGATACGCAGTATTTT.

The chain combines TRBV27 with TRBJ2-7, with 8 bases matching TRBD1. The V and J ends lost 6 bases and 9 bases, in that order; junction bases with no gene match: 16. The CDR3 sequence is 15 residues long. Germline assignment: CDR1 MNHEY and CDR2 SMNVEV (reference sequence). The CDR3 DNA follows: TGTGCCAGCAGGTCCGACCGGACAGGGTTGGTTCGGCAGTACTTC. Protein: CASRSDRTGLVRQYF.

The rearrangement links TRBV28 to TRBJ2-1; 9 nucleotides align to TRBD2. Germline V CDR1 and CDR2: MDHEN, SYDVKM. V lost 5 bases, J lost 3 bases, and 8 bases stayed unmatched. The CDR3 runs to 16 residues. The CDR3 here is CASSALSSGNYNEQFF. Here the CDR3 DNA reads TGTGCCAGCAGTGCCCTCTCTAGCGGGAACTACAATGAGCAGTTCTTC.

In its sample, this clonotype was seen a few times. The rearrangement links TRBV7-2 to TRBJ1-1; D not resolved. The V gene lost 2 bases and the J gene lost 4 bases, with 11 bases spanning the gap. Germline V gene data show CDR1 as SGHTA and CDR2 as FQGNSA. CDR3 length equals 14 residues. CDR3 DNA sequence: TGTGCCAGCAGCTTATCGAGGCCCCCCACTGAAGCTTTCTTT. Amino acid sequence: CASSLSRPPTEAFF.

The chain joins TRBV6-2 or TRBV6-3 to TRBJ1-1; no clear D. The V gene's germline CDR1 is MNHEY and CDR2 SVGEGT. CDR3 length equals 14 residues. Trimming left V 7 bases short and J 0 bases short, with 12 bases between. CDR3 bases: TGTGCCAGCACTTATGGACGGTTGAACACTGAAGCTTTCTTT. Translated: CASTYGRLNTEAFF.

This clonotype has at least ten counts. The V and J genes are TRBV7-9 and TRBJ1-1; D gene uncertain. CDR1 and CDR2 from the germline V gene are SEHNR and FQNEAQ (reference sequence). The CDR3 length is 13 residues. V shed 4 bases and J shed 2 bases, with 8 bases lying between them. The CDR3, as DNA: TGTGCCAGCAGCTCTGGAGCTAACACTGAAGCTTTCTTT. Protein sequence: CASSSGANTEAFF.

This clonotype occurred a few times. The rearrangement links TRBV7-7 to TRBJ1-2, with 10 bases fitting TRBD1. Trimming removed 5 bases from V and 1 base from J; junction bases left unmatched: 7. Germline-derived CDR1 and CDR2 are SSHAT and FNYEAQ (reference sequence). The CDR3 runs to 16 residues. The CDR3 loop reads CASSRDRGEFNYGYTF. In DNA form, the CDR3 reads TGTGCCAGCAGCCGGGACAGGGGCGAATTTAACTATGGCTACACCTTC.

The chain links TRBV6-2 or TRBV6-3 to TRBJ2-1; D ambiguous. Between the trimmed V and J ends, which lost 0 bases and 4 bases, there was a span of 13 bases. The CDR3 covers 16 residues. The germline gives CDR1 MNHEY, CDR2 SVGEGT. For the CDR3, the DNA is TGTGCCAGCAGTTACTCTAGTTACCGAAAATACAATGAGCAGTTCTTC. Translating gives CASSYSSYRKYNEQFF.

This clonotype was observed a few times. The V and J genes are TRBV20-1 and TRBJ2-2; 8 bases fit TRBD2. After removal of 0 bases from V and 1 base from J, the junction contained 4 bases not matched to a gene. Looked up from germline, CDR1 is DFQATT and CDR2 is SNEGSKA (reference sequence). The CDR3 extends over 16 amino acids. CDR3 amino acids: CSARDTSGRNTGELFF. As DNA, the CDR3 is TGCAGTGCTAGAGATACGAGCGGGAGGAACACCGGGGAGCTGTTTTTT.

CDR3 nucleotides: TGTGCCAGCAGTCGCGTTTTCACTGAAGCTTTCTTT. Translated: CASSRVFTEAFF. The V and J genes are TRBV6-2 or TRBV6-3 and TRBJ1-1; D is ambiguous. Germline loops: CDR1 MNHEY, CDR2 SVGEGT. The V and J ends lost 5 bases and 4 bases respectively, with 8 bases between them. The CDR3 has 12 amino acids.

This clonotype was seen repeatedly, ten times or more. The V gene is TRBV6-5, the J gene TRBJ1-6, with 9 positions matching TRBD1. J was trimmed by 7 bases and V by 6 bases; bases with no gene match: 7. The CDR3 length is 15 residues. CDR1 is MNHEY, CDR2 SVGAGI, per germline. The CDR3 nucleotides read TGTGCCAGCAGCCTCGGACAGGGGTTGAATTCACCCCTCCACTTT. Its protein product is CASSLGQGLNSPLHF.

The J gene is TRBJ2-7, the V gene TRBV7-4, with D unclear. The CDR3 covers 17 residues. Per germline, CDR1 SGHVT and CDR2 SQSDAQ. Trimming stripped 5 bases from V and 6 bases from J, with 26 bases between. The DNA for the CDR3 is TGTGCCAGCAGCGCACCCCCTTTGGGTTGCCGAGTTGGCGAGCAGTACTTC. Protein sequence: CASSAPPLGCRVGEQYF.

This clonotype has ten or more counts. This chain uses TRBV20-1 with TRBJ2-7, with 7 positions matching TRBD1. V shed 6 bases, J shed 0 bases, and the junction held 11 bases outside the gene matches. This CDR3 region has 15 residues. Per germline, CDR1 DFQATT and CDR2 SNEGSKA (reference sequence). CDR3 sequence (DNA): TGCAGTGCGGAGGCCGGGACAGCCAACTCCTACGAGCAGTACTTC. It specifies CSAEAGTANSYEQYF.

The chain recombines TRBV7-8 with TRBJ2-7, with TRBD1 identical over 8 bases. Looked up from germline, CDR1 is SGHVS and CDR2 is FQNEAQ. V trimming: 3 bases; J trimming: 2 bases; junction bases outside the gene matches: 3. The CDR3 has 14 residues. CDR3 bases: TGTGCCAGCAGCTTGACAGGGGTGACCTACGAGCAGTACTTC. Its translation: CASSLTGVTYEQYF. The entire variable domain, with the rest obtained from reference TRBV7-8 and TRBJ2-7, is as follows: GAGVSQSPRYKVAKRGQDVALRCDPISGHVSLFWYQQALGQGPEFLTYFQNEAQLDKSGLPSDRFFAERPEGSVSTLKIQRTQQEDSAVYLCASSLTGVTYEQYFGPGTRLTVT.

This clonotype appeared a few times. The CDR3 reads CASSPDRTGSYGYTF. In DNA, the CDR3 is TGTGCCAGCAGTCCCGACAGGACAGGGTCCTATGGCTACACCTTC. This chain links TRBV7-9 with TRBJ1-2, with 8 positions matching TRBD1. The CDR3 sequence is 15 residues long. Germline CDR1 reads SEHNR; CDR2 reads FQNEAQ (reference sequence). Losses at the gene ends were 6 bases for V and 4 bases for J; bases not matched to a gene: 10.

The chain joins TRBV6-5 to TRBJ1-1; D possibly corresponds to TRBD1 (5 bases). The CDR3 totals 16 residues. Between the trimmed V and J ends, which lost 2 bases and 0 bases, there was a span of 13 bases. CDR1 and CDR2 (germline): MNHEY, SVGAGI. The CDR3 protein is CASSYGGSGMNTEAFF. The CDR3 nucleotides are TGTGCCAGCAGTTACGGTGGATCAGGGATGAACACTGAAGCTTTCTTT.

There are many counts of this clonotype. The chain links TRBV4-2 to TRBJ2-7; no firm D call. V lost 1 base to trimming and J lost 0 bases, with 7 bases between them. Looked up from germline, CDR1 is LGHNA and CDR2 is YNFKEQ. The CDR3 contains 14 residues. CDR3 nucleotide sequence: TGTGCCAGCAGCCAAGCCCACGGCTCCTACGAGCAGTACTTC. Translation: CASSQAHGSYEQYF.

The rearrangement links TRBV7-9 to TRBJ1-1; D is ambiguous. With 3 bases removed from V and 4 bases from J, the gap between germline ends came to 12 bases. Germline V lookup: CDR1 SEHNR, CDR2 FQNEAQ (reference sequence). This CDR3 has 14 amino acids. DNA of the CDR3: TGTGCCAGCAGCTTCGAATCGGGGTTCACTGAAGCTTTCTTT. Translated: CASSFESGFTEAFF.

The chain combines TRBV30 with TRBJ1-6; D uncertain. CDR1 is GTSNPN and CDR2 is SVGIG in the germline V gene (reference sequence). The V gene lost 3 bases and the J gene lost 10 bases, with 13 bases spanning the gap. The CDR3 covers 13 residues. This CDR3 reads CAWSYDGPSPLHF. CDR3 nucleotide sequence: TGTGCCTGGAGCTATGATGGGCCCTCACCCCTCCACTTT.

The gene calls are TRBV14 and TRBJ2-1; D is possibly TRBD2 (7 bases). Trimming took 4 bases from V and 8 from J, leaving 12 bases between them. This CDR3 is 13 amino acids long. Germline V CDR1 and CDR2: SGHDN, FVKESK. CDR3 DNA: TGTGCCAGCAGCCGGGGGGGCAGGGATGAGCAGTTCTTC. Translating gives CASSRGGRDEQFF.

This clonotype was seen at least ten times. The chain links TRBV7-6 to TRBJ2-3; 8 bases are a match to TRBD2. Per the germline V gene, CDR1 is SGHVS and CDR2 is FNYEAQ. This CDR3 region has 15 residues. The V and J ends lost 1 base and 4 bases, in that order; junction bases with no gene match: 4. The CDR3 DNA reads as TGTGCCAGCAGCTTAGTTGGACTAGCCCCAGATACGCAGTATTTT. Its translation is CASSLVGLAPDTQYF.